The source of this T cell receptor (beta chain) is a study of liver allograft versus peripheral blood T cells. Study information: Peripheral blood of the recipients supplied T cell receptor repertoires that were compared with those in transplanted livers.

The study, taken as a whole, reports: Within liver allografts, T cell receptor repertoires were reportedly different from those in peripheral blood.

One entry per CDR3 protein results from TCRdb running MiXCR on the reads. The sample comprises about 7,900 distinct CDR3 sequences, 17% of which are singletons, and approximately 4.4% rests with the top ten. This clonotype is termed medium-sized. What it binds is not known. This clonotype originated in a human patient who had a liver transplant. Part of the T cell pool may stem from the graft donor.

The CDR3 sequence: CASSGRDSYSYEQYF. The CDR3 DNA is TGTGCCAGCAGCGGCCGGGACAGTTACTCCTACGAGCAGTACTTC. The V call is TRBV13, the J call TRBJ2-7; TRBD1 agrees at 7 bases. The ends lost 5 bases at V and 0 bases at J; junction bases unmatched: 7. Germline V gene data show CDR1 as PRHDT and CDR2 as FYEKMQ (reference sequence). The CDR3 sequence is 15 residues long. Based on the CDR3 plus reference TRBV13 and TRBJ2-7, the full variable domain is AAGVIQSPRHLIKEKRETATLKCYPIPRHDTVYWYQQGPGQDPQFLISFYEKMQSDKGSIPDRFSAQQFSDYHSELNMSSLELGDSALYFCASSGRDSYSYEQYFGPGTRLTVT.